Presented here are 8 T cell receptor beta chains from one specimen sequenced in a study of T cell responses to AZD1222 COVID-19 vaccine. Assay: immunoSEQ multiplex PCR; the TCRdb copy retains only in-frame clones and omits some. Among 98,000 or so clones listed, over 90% were seen once. This material consisted of peripheral blood, taken on day 0 of AZD1222 vaccination. Receptor source: an adult in good health.

This clone was detected only a few times. V gene TRBV2 combines with J gene TRBJ1-4; D call uncertain. The CDR3 has 14 residues. Trimming shortened V by 2 bases and J by 8 bases, and 12 bases separated the two germline ends. CDR1 is SNHLY, CDR2 FYNNEI, per germline. CDR3 in amino acids: CASSEPPNGEKLFF. CDR3 bases: TGTGCCAGCAGTGAACCGCCGAATGGGGAAAAACTGTTTTTT.

The V and J genes are TRBV7-3 and TRBJ1-4; D ambiguous. The CDR3 is 15 residues long. CDR1 and CDR2 from the germline V gene are SGHTA and FQGTGA. Trimming cost V 5 bases and J 7 bases, with 17 bases left between them. DNA for the CDR3: TGTGCCAGCAGCCCCCGGCACCCTGGGCCTGAAAAACTGTTTTTT. This codes for CASSPRHPGPEKLFF.

A few counts support this clone. The gene calls are TRBV12-3 or TRBV12-4 and TRBJ1-1, with TRBD1 identical over 7 bases. Losses at the gene ends were 4 bases for V and 10 bases for J; bases not matched to a gene: 6. This CDR3 contains 12 residues. In DNA, the CDR3 is TGTGCCAGCAGTTCACAGGGGTGGGGAGCTTTCTTT. Translated: CASSSQGWGAFF.

The V and J genes are TRBV7-2 and TRBJ1-5, with 7 bases fitting TRBD1. V lost 5 bases, J lost 1 base, and 11 bases stayed unmatched. CDR3 length equals 17 residues. The V gene's germline CDR1 is SGHTA and CDR2 FQGNSA. The CDR3 DNA reads as TGTGCCAGCAGCCCAGGGACAGCGGTTGGGAGCAATCAGCCCCAGCATTTT. This gives the protein CASSPGTAVGSNQPQHF. Using reference TRBV7-2 and TRBJ1-5 for the parts outside the CDR3, the full variable domain is GAGVSQSPSNKVTEKGKDVELRCDPISGHTALYWYRQSLGQGLEFLIYFQGNSAPDKSGLPSDRFSAERTGGSVSTLTIQRTQQEDSAVYLCASSPGTAVGSNQPQHFGDGTRLSIL.

The chain uses TRBV19 and TRBJ1-5; D is unresolved. Trimming removed 5 bases at V and 6 bases at J, with 20 bases between. Per germline, CDR1 LNHDA and CDR2 SQIVND (reference sequence). The CDR3 length is 16 residues. The CDR3 DNA reads as TGTGCCAGTAGTTTCGCCGGGCCAGAGAGGCGTCAGCCCCAGCATTTT. This gives the protein CASSFAGPERRQPQHF. The full variable domain, completed using reference TRBV19 and TRBJ1-5, is DGGITQSPKYLFRKEGQNVTLSCEQNLNHDAMYWYRQDPGQGLRLIYYSQIVNDFQKGDIAEGYSVSREKKESFPLTVTSAQKNPTAFYLCASSFAGPERRQPQHFGDGTRLSIL.

The genes are TRBV27 and TRBJ2-7, with D tentatively TRBD1 (6 bases). Per germline, CDR1 MNHEY and CDR2 SMNVEV (reference sequence). This CDR3 spans 14 amino acids. V lost 2 bases and J lost 0, with 8 bases in between. The DNA for the CDR3 is TGTGCCAGCAGTTTAGTAGGGGGCTCCTACGAGCAGTACTTC. Amino acids: CASSLVGGSYEQYF.

This chain links TRBV2 with TRBJ1-5, with TRBD1 as a possible D gene (5 bases). Germline lookup yields CDR1 SNHLY and CDR2 FYNNEI. The ends were cut back, 7 bases at V and 1 base at J, with 14 bases in the middle. There are 15 residues in the CDR3. This CDR3 reads CASKAWRGSNQPQHF. The CDR3 DNA is TGTGCCAGCAAAGCGTGGCGGGGGAGCAATCAGCCCCAGCATTTT.

The chain couples TRBV14 to TRBJ1-1; D is uncertain. The CDR3 has 15 residues. V lost 4 bases and J lost 1, with 13 bases in between. Germline V gene data show CDR1 as SGHDN and CDR2 as FVKESK. The CDR3 DNA reads TGTGCCAGCAGCCCCCTTGGACTCGGGAACACTGAAGCTTTCTTT. Translating it yields CASSPLGLGNTEAFF.